This TCR beta chain was captured in a study of OX40 agonist ivuxolimab in advanced cancers. Study summary: Cohort: about 82% men, mean age approximately 66, aged about 20 to 90. It was permissible to have had prior anti-PD-1, anti-PD-L1 or anti-CTLA-4 therapy, and more than 30% had some.

Study-wide results and caveats: Mean expanded clone counts were higher in CD8+ than CD4+ T cells.

Note on this clone: Its target is unknown.

Sampling of blood occurred at baseline, cycle 4 day 1, and cycle 7 day 1. CDR1 is SQVTM and CDR2 is ANQGSEA in the germline V gene. V was pared by 5 bases and J by 2 bases, with 16 bases between. This CDR3 has 14 amino acids. The table came from immunoSEQ multiplex PCR; TCRdb's copy has only in-frame clones and leaves some out. The sample holds approximately 100,000 clones, about 90% seen once. V and J are TRBV29-1 and TRBJ2-7; D is uncertain. The sequence was collected from an adult with an advanced solid tumor such as melanoma, head and neck, liver or kidney cancer. The starting material was CD4+ or CD8+ T cells sorted from blood, obtained in a trial of the OX40 agonist ivuxolimab. Written as DNA, the CDR3 is TGCAGCGTTCGAAAAGGAGACGGAACCTACGAGCAGTACTTC. This translates into CSVRKGDGTYEQYF.